The clone carrying this T cell receptor (beta chain) was seen a single time. These data belong to a study of blood T cell repertoires in COVID-19. Study information: PBMCs, B-cell-depleted T cells, or T cells provided the cDNA or gDNA that made up the material.

Source study methods: Estimates of nucleated cell counts were drawn from the amplification of reference gene primers. Produced via immunoSEQ multiplex PCR; TCRdb's table is partial and in-frame only. V and J calls and clone size come straight from that table; D and trimming were deduced from the DNA. This table holds about 330,000 clones, over 80% found once. Participant reports of clinical history set cohort assignment. Resolution of symptoms, clearance, or two negative PCRs was present in recovered Cohort 3 donors. Sequences were obtained from PBMCs or T cells enriched from blood (not recorded which). This TCR was sampled from a man aged 25-45 years who had recovered from COVID-19.

The chain's CDR3 is CASSDHTDTQYF. In DNA form, the CDR3 reads TGTGCCAGCAGTGACCACACAGATACGCAGTATTTT. The chain joins TRBV2 to TRBJ2-3; the D is unclear. Germline assignment: CDR1 SNHLY and CDR2 FYNNEI. V was pared by 3 bases and J by 2 bases, with 3 bases between. The CDR3 is 12 amino acids.